This T cell receptor beta chain appears in the sequencing data of a study of cytomegalovirus exposure and HLA in healthy donors. Per the germline V gene, CDR1 is SGHTA and CDR2 is FQGTGA. Trimming took 2 bases from V and 9 from J; bases not matched to a gene: 11. This CDR3 is 15 amino acids long. The PCR employed 60 Vbeta primers together with 13 Jbeta primers. Repertoires were generated with immunoSEQ multiplex PCR, while TCRdb's copy carries only in-frame clones and drops some. This table has 100,000 or so clones, 60% to 85% appearing once. Healthy bone marrow donors supplied every sample. At the time of sampling, donors were nominally healthy, though unrecorded immune exposures were likely.

The sample taken for sequencing was PBMCs. The clonotype was recovered from a man in his forties in good health and CMV-seronegative. V usage is TRBV7-3 and J usage is TRBJ2-5, with TRBD2 matching over 8 bases. The CDR3 spells CASSLSGGADGAQYF. The CDR3 nucleotides are TGTGCCAGCAGCTTATCGGGGGGGGCCGATGGAGCCCAGTACTTC.